This TCR beta chain emerged from a study of cytomegalovirus exposure and HLA in healthy donors (dated by TCRdb to the late 2010s). Background for the entire study: An earlier analysis of approximately 640 of the donors reported approximately 290 Gb of sequence data and 117 million unique TCR beta sequences from roughly 200 million T cells. An early release that covered some 640 HLA-typed donors contained 300 to 350 gigabases of sequencing data and 80 million or so unique TCR sequences. Of the roughly 420 genotyped donors, approximately 81% were placed in the genetic ancestry cluster associated with self-reported Caucasian donors. The study was designed to test whether signatures of past pathogen exposure could be identified by cataloging public T cell receptors. The study profiled the T cell repertoires of hundreds of subjects by immunosequencing and related them to cytomegalovirus serostatus. Along with the roughly 670-subject first cohort, a separate validation cohort of more than 90 different subjects was used. The study combined high-throughput TCR immunosequencing, statistical association of individual TCRs with disease status, and machine learning to predict cytomegalovirus infection status. A later analysis re-examined previously published TCR beta repertoires from just over 650 donors and added high-resolution HLA genotyping to investigate patterns of TCR occurrence. The later analysis used no new phenotypic data to find candidate immune exposures, relying instead on TCR beta sequences and their occurrence across donors. In an earlier analysis of 500 to 650 of the donors, high-throughput TCR beta sequencing was used to judge whether each TCR beta V gene segment behaved as functional or pseudogenic. Donor age, sex, ethnicity and CMV serostatus were compiled alongside the repertoire data. A later genetic analysis used genome-wide SNP genotypes for about 65% of the roughly 670 donors, treating that subset as a discovery cohort. Every discovery cohort repertoire had been produced on one sequencing platform. Both class I and class II loci were covered by HLA typing, at four-digit resolution. The number of typed donors differed by locus: about 629-630 for A, B, C, DRB1 and DQB1; some 540 for DQA1; 606 for DPA1; and roughly 470 for DPB1. Roughly five DR-DQ haplotypes were handled as single units for association and clustering, since linkage in the cohort was strong. On average, around 200,000 unique TCR beta nucleotide sequences were sequenced per donor among a few hundred genotyped donors of the cohort, with roughly 19% of those sequences being non-productive. General conclusions and limits of the study: Because some donors lacked HLA typing at each locus, the association tests relied only on the typed subset. Most CMV-associated TCR beta chains appeared to be HLA-restricted in a later analysis, and the HLA associations seemed to be driven largely by CMV exposure. In vitro tests confirmed that a few of the cytomegalovirus-associated TCR beta chains recognize cytomegalovirus antigens. The study listed around 160 TCR beta chains as associated with cytomegalovirus. Some IMGT-functional V segments, including TRBV6-2 and TRBV6-3, could not be distinguished by the 87-base-pair reads and were therefore excluded. The classifier was reported to diagnose cytomegalovirus status with high specificity and sensitivity in both the original cohort and the validation cohort. In a later genetic analysis, a missense DCLRE1C variant was associated with V-gene and J-gene trimming of TCR beta chains, and the association was replicated in an independent cohort. It was suggested by the authors that the approach could potentially be generalized to other disease states and immunological phenotypes. In a later analysis, several top co-occurrence clusters were reported to appear linked to parvovirus B19, influenza, CMV and Epstein-Barr virus. A later genetic analysis reported fewer N-insertions in productive TCRs among donors in an Asian-associated ancestry cluster than the approximately 670-donor mean. Assigning TCR associations to individual alleles was difficult when HLA alleles, especially DR and DQ, strongly co-occurred. Specific HLA alleles were associated with 18,000 or so TCR beta sequences at a false discovery rate of 0.05 in a later analysis. Over 15 rarely observed V segments, including chromosome 9 orphons, were excluded from the earlier analysis of almost 600 of the donors because counts were too low. Presence/absence analyses assumed roughly uniform sequencing depth across donors, an assumption that may not hold. Linkage disequilibrium might explain the correlated functional status among segregating V segments, but an unknown experimental factor could not be excluded. A group of highly shared sequence variants was considered likely to be a technical artifact of the sequencing pipeline. For the cohort, immune exposure information was limited to CMV serostatus. Only TCR beta chains were sequenced in this cohort, and the absence of alpha or paired-chain data limited detectable features. A further reported finding was that TCR beta sequences accurately predicted the HLA-A and HLA-B alleles for most subjects in the first cohort. A later analysis found that HLA-associated TCR beta chains were more clonally expanded and had lower generation probabilities than equally common non-associated chains. Most TCR sequences were seen in very few donors, while some public TCRs were found in many individuals. In an earlier analysis of approximately 590 of the donors, most TCR beta V segments appeared in productive rearrangements about 87% or about 30% of the time, broadly matching IMGT annotations. According to a later analysis, TCR association rates differed among HLA loci, with DRB1 alleles showing the most associated TCRs and HLA-C alleles showing the fewest.

Sequences SEHNR (CDR1) and FQNEAQ (CDR2) are obtained from the germline V gene (reference sequence). Germline trimming amounts to 3 bases on V and 3 bases on J, with 5 as the count of junction bases outside the gene matches. Its CDR3 holds 14 amino acids, cysteine through phenylalanine. Of all the DNA, just the CDR3 is kept, 42 bases in frame from base 1. The cohort comprised several hundred healthy bone marrow donors. At the time of sampling, every cohort member was nominally healthy, though immune exposures that went unrecorded were likely present. The donor was CMV seronegative and belonged to the group of approximately 320 seronegative cohort members. A peripheral blood sample was provided by each donor, and peripheral blood mononuclear cells were used for TCR beta sequencing. Genomic DNA extraction from the blood cell samples was performed with the Qiagen DNeasy Blood Extraction Kit. On this clone itself: Its antigen remains unidentified. Nothing much larger sits one base from this clone, and base qualities are not available.

Library method: the immunoSEQ multiplex PCR assay. For the multiplex PCR, a mixture combining 60 forward primers for TCR Vbeta segments and 13 reverse primers for TCR Jbeta segments was used. Amplification of the CDR3 region of rearranged TCR beta genes was performed with a multiplex PCR assay on genomic DNA. On the Illumina HiSeq System, the amplified TCR beta libraries were sequenced as 87-base-pair reads. In the source study's methods: In a later analysis, roughly 80 million unique TCR beta chains were counted across the roughly 610 repertoires, and approximately 11 million of these chains were shared by at least two donors. To remove PCR and sequencing errors, raw reads were error-corrected and collapsed into unique sequences using a nearest-neighbor algorithm that merged closely related sequences. CDR3 sequences were aligned to IMGT reference sequences to assign V, D and J gene segments. For a sequence to be retained, at least a six-nucleotide match to both a V gene segment and a J gene segment was required. Rearrangements were classified as productive when the CDR3 lacked stop codons and remained in frame with V and J, and all other rearrangements were classified as non-productive. CDR3 was defined according to IMGT convention as the region running from the second conserved V-encoded cysteine to the conserved J-encoded phenylalanine. The earlier analysis of about 500 of the donors excluded sequences that lacked an unambiguous match to a single V gene segment. In an earlier analysis of several hundred of the donors, a V segment was called functional when productive rearrangements were above 56.7%, and segregating when the standard deviation between donors exceeded 5%. A statistical classification framework was developed to diagnose cytomegalovirus status using the catalog of TCR beta chain sequences. A later analysis assigned V and J genes by comparing TCR nucleotide sequences with IMGT/GENE-DB human TR gene sequences. In a later analysis, CDR3 sequences and most-parsimonious VDJ recombination scenarios were assigned using the TCRdist pipeline. In a later analysis, each TCR beta chain was defined by its CDR3 amino acid sequence together with its V-gene family, and reads without a unique V-gene family were excluded. A later analysis removed several hundred highly shared, low-generation-probability nucleotide sequences to deal with suspected cross-contamination and a sequencing artifact. A later analysis calculated a clonal expansion index for each public chain from normalized within-repertoire ranks of inferred template counts. Generation probabilities in a later analysis came from a VDJ recombination model fitted to out-of-frame rearrangements, and those results were checked against IGoR. Hypergeometric tests were used in a later analysis to score TCR-TCR, TCR-HLA and TCR-CMV co-occurrence, with a repertoire-size bias correction applied to the TCR pairs. A later analysis estimated false discovery rates by permuting HLA or CMV assignments 20 times. A later analysis grouped co-occurring TCRs with DBSCAN, adding TCRdist sequence similarity when clustering within HLA-allele-positive subsets. Co-occurrence clustering excluded repertoires with fewer than 30,000 or more than 120,000 public chains, plus five with anomalous nucleotide sharing. TCRdb carries this immuneACCESS record with in-frame sequences only. Its versions omit some clonotypes, under half of them owing to an unresolved V gene in the studies checked, with the rest unexplained. V, J and clone size reflect that table, while D and trimming were determined from the DNA. This sample has about 200,000 clones in its table, and approximately 80% of those were observed once. About 1.7% of the sample goes to the ten largest clones.

This receptor chain uses TRBV7-9 and TRBJ2-7, and 7 bases in between align with TRBD2. The source of this sequence is a man in his fifties or sixties in good health and CMV-seronegative. Sequenced material: PBMCs. This receptor has the CDR3 CASSFREGNYEQYF. DNA sequence: TGTGCCAGCAGCTTTAGGGAGGGGAACTACGAGCAGTACTTC.